A selection of T cell receptor beta chains follows, all from one sample in a study of shared clonotypes between healthy human individuals. Sequencing used immunoSEQ multiplex PCR; TCRdb keeps in-frame clones, though not all of them. The table lists 200,000 to 250,000 clones, approximately 65% of them singletons. Material for sequencing was memory CD4+ T cells sorted from blood. These receptor sequences come from a young man in good health. The CDR3 runs from the conserved cysteine through the conserved F or W. The D gene is left open where the match is weak. The size entry is marked missing in some rows and otherwise reads once, few, many or a size class.

j_gene,abundance,d_gene,v_gene,CDR3nt,CDR3aa
TRBJ2-2,few,TRBD1,TRBV11-3,TGTGCCAGCAGCTTAGGACAGGGAAACACCGGGGAGCTGTTTTTT,CASSLGQGNTGELFF
TRBJ1-1,-,-,TRBV15,TGTGCCACCAGCAGGGACTACCTCCAGGGCACTGAAGCTTTCTTT,CATSRDYLQGTEAFF
TRBJ2-7,few,TRBD1,TRBV18,TGTGCCAGCTCACCCGGACAGGGGGTCTACGAGCAGTACTTC,CASSPGQGVYEQYF
TRBJ2-1,-,-,TRBV9,TGTGCCAGCAGCCCCCGCGGCGAGACTAGTTTGCAGTTCTTC,CASSPRGETSLQFF
TRBJ1-5,-,-,TRBV6-5,TGTGCCAGCAGCCAACGGATTCTGGGGCCCCAGCATTTT,CASSQRILGPQHF
TRBJ2-5,-,TRBD1,TRBV7-9,TGTGCCAGCAGCAGAGGAGACAGGGGACTCCAAGAGACCCAGTACTTC,CASSRGDRGLQETQYF
TRBJ1-5,once,TRBD1,TRBV19,TGTGCCAGTAGTATAGGAACAGGGGACCCAAAGAATCAGCCCCAGCATTTT,CASSIGTGDPKNQPQHF
TRBJ2-7,few,TRBD2,TRBV10-3,TGTGCCATCACAAGCGGGGACTCCTACGAGCAGTACTTC,CAITSGDSYEQYF
TRBJ2-3,-,-,TRBV18,TGTGCCAGCTCACCAGGGGTGGCAGATACGCAGTATTTT,CASSPGVADTQYF
TRBJ1-2,-,TRBD1,TRBV11-2,TGTGCCAGCAGTAATGGCGAGCCGGGACAGGTCTCTTATGGCTACACCTTC,CASSNGEPGQVSYGYTF
TRBJ2-3,-,-,TRBV4-2,TGTGCCAGCAGCCAAGGTTCGAGCGGGAGCACAGATACGCAGTATTTT,CASSQGSSGSTDTQYF
TRBJ2-7,few,TRBD2,TRBV5-4,TGTGCCAGCAGCTTGCGGACTAGCGGGAGCTACGAGCAGTACTTC,CASSLRTSGSYEQYF
TRBJ2-3,many,-,TRBV10-3,TGTGCCATCAGTGGTAGCGGTACCACAGATACGCAGTATTTT,CAISGSGTTDTQYF
TRBJ2-1,-,TRBD2,TRBV15,TGTGCCACCAGCTTTCCTAGCGGGAAAGTCAATGAGCAGTTCTTC,CATSFPSGKVNEQFF
TRBJ2-5,-,-,TRBV15,TGTGCCACCAGCAGGGGGGAGGGGGCGCGCGGAGAGACCCAGTACTTC,CATSRGEGARGETQYF
TRBJ1-5,-,-,TRBV5-6,TGTGCCAGCAGCTTAAGTGGTACTCAGCCCCAGCATTTT,CASSLSGTQPQHF
TRBJ2-4,-,-,TRBV6-5,TGTGCCAGCAGCCGTTCGGGGCGCAACATTCAGTACTTC,CASSRSGRNIQYF
TRBJ2-2,-,-,TRBV5-1,TGCGCCAGCAGCTCCCAGACTGGCGCGAACACCGGGGAGCTGTTTTTT,CASSSQTGANTGELFF
TRBJ2-5,-,-,TRBV5-1,TGCGCCAGCAGACTTCAGGGGAGGGAGACCCAGTACTTC,CASRLQGRETQYF
TRBJ2-3,-,TRBD2,TRBV7-2,TGTGCCAGCAGCTTAGGTTCTAGCGGGGCGGTTCTCGATACGCAGTATTTT,CASSLGSSGAVLDTQYF
TRBJ2-2,-,-,TRBV11-2,TGTGCCAGCAGCCCCAGACTGAACACCGGGGAGCTGTTTTTT,CASSPRLNTGELFF
TRBJ1-1,-,-,TRBV7-6,TGTGCCAGCAGCCAATATATGGGGGTGAACACTGAAGCTTTCTTT,CASSQYMGVNTEAFF
TRBJ1-2,-,TRBD1,TRBV6-1,TGTGCCAGCAGTGAAAGGGCAGGGGGCCCCTATGGCTACACCTTC,CASSERAGGPYGYTF
TRBJ2-1,-,TRBD2,TRBV4-1,TGCGCCAGCAGCCAAGGGACGGGAGGGCCTGGCAATGAGCAGTTCTTC,CASSQGTGGPGNEQFF
TRBJ2-3,-,-,TRBV5-4,TGTGCCAGCAGCACGGACACTTACACAGATACGCAGTATTTT,CASSTDTYTDTQYF
TRBJ2-1,-,-,TRBV27,TGTGCCAGCAGTTTAGAGGGGAGCTCCTACAATGAGCAGTTCTTC,CASSLEGSSYNEQFF
TRBJ2-3,-,TRBD1,TRBV11-3,TGTGCCAGCTATTCGGAACAGGGGACAGATACGCAGTATTTT,CASYSEQGTDTQYF
TRBJ2-1,-,-,TRBV11-3,TGTGCCAGCAGGGGGAACGACAATGAGCAGTTCTTC,CASRGNDNEQFF
TRBJ1-5,-,-,TRBV28,TGTGCCAGCAGTTTCGGTTATAGCAATCAGCCCCAGCATTTT,CASSFGYSNQPQHF
TRBJ1-1,-,TRBD1,TRBV27,TGTGCCAGCAGTTTGGGGGACAGGGGGCATGCTGAAGCTTTCTTT,CASSLGDRGHAEAFF
TRBJ2-1,-,-,TRBV6-1,TGTGCCAGCAGTGCATTAACCCTTAGCTCCTACAATGAGCAGTTCTTC,CASSALTLSSYNEQFF
TRBJ2-7,-,-,TRBV6-6,TGTGCCAGCAGTCGCCAGGGGGGGTTCGAGCAGTACTTC,CASSRQGGFEQYF
TRBJ1-2,-,-,TRBV28,TGTGCCACGGCTCCCAACTATGGCTACACCTTC,CATAPNYGYTF
TRBJ1-2,once,-,TRBV14,TGTGCCAGCAGCCAAGATCCAGGTGATTGGACTATCTCGACTCAGAACTATGGCTACACCTTC,CASSQDPGDWTISTQNYGYTF
TRBJ2-1,-,-,TRBV18,TGTGCCAGCTCACCACTGAGAGGGGTGGGGAATGAGCAGTTCTTC,CASSPLRGVGNEQFF
TRBJ2-3,many,-,TRBV6-6,TGTGCCAGTGAATCGGCGGGGTCCACAGATACGCAGTATTTT,CASESAGSTDTQYF
TRBJ1-1,few,TRBD1,TRBV7-3,TGTGCCAGCAGCTTAGGACAGGGGAACACTGAAGCTTTCTTT,CASSLGQGNTEAFF
TRBJ1-5,-,TRBD1,TRBV28,TGTGCCAGCAGAGGGATTGGGACAGAAAGCAATCAGCCCCAGCATTTT,CASRGIGTESNQPQHF
TRBJ2-7,-,TRBD2,TRBV19,TGTGCCAGTAGTATTCGGCCGGGAGGGGGGTACGAGCAGTACTTC,CASSIRPGGGYEQYF
TRBJ2-5,-,-,TRBV5-1,TGCGCCAGCAGCTTGCCGGCGGATAACAAAGAGACCCAGTACTTC,CASSLPADNKETQYF
TRBJ2-5,-,-,TRBV11-2,TGTGCCAGCAGCCCCCGGGGCTTTCCAGAAGAGACCCAGTACTTC,CASSPRGFPEETQYF
TRBJ2-3,few,TRBD2,TRBV28,TGTGCCAGCAGTTCCACTAGCGGCACTAGCACAGATACGCAGTATTTT,CASSSTSGTSTDTQYF
TRBJ1-3,-,TRBD1,TRBV9,TGTGCCAGCAGCGTTGGACAGGGGAGCACCATATATTTT,CASSVGQGSTIYF
TRBJ1-2,few,-,TRBV5-1,TGCGCCAGCAGCTTGGAGGGACCAAGAAACACCTTC,CASSLEGPRNTF
TRBJ1-1,-,-,TRBV18,TGTGCCAGCTCCCAAGGACGGGACACTGAAGCTTTCTTT,CASSQGRDTEAFF
TRBJ1-4,-,-,TRBV15,TGTGCCACCAGCAGGACGTCAGGGGCAACTAATGAAAAACTGTTTTTT,CATSRTSGATNEKLFF
TRBJ2-2,once,-,TRBV6-1,TGTGCCAGCAGTGCCCGTCCCCCTGGTACGACCGGGGAGCTGTTTTTT,CASSARPPGTTGELFF
TRBJ1-1,once,TRBD1,TRBV11-3,TGTGCCACTCATCCGGGACAGGGGAACACTGAAGCTTTCTTT,CATHPGQGNTEAFF
TRBJ1-1,few,-,TRBV11-2,TGTGCCAGCAGCTCCCAATCGGACACTGAAGCTTTCTTT,CASSSQSDTEAFF
TRBJ2-1,-,-,TRBV9,TGTGCTAGCAGCGTAGAACACCTCTCCTACAATGAGCAGTTCTTC,CASSVEHLSYNEQFF
TRBJ1-1,few,-,TRBV14,TGTGCCAGCAGCCAAGACCTGAACACTGAAGCTTTCTTT,CASSQDLNTEAFF
TRBJ2-7,-,-,TRBV11-2,TGTGCCAGCAGCTTAGGAGTAAGCAGGGTCTACGAGCAGTACTTC,CASSLGVSRVYEQYF